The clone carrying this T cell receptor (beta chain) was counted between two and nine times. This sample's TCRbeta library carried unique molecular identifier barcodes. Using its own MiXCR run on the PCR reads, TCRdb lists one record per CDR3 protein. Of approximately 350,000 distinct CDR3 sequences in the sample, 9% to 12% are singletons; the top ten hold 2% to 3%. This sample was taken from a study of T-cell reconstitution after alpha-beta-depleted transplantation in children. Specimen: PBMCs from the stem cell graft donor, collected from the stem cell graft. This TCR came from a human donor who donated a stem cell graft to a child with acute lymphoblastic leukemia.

CDR3 sequence (DNA): TGTGCCAGCAGTAGTCCGACAGGGAGCACCGGGGAGCTGTTTTTT. Translation: CASSSPTGSTGELFF. This chain connects TRBV12-3 or TRBV12-4 to TRBJ2-2; TRBD1 aligns across 7 bases. This CDR3 is 15 amino acids long. V shed 5 bases and J 4 bases; nucleotides not matched to a gene: 7.